This TCR beta chain originates from a study of blood T cell repertoires in COVID-19. At the level of the study: Acute and convalescent COVID-19 specimens originated in the United States, Italy and Spain. Nucleic acid was either cDNA or gDNA, and it came from T cells, B-cell-depleted T cells, or PBMCs.

In the authors' methods: Amplification of reference gene primers was used by the study to estimate nucleated cell counts. Profiling relied on immunoSEQ multiplex PCR, and the TCRdb table lists in-frame clones only, not all of them. The V and J calls and clone size come from that table; D and trimming were worked out from the DNA. The sample includes fewer than 250,000 clones, around 90% seen only once; the top ten take about 1.8%. The CDR3 length is 14 residues. Trimming took off 4 bases at V and 5 bases at J, with 15 bases between the two ends. CDR1 and CDR2 (germline): SEHNR, FQNEAQ (reference sequence).

This chain joins TRBV7-9 and TRBJ2-7, with D perhaps TRBD2 (6 bases). Material for sequencing was peripheral blood. The receptor was isolated from a man between 65 and 85 years old with acute or convalescent COVID-19. CDR3 bases: TGTGCCAGCAGCTCCCTCGGGGGATCGGACGAGCAGTACTTC. Translating it yields CASSSLGGSDEQYF.